This entry describes one TCR beta chain. What it recognizes is unknown. The data derive from a study of shared clonotypes between healthy human individuals. Study information: A donor's plate count was three for CD4 naive and three for CD4 memory; CD8 naive had two and CD8 memory one. The study's findings and limits: Large depth notwithstanding, sorted-subset sequencing proved incomplete by rarefaction.

Profiling relied on immunoSEQ multiplex PCR, and the TCRdb table lists in-frame clones only, not all of them. Among approximately 1,500,000 clones listed, roughly 97% were seen once. The CDR3 is 16 amino acids. V gave up 0 bases and J gave up 12 bases; unmatched junction bases: 9. The germline V gene has CDR1 SGDLS and CDR2 YYNGEE. Material for sequencing was naive CD4+ T cells sorted from blood. The subset here: CD45RA+ positively selected. This chain connects TRBV9 to TRBJ2-1, with 13 nucleotides matching TRBD2. The receptor comes from a man in his thirties or forties in good health. CDR3 in amino acids: CASSVGTATSGRWQFF. The CDR3 bases are TGTGCCAGCAGCGTAGGGACAGCGACTAGCGGGAGGTGGCAGTTCTTC.